The T cell receptor beta chain under discussion was sequenced for a study of identical twins. The study, taken as a whole, reports: Less excess twin sharing appeared in beta out-of-frame sequences. These conclusions were based on statistical analysis (cross-sectional, not following the same donors).

TCRdb processed the 5' RACE reads anew with MiXCR; each CDR3 protein has one entry. This sample has 400,000 to 550,000 distinct CDR3 sequences, with roughly 21% found just once. The CDR3 length is 13 residues. Per the germline V gene, CDR1 is MNHEY and CDR2 is SVGEGT. V was clipped by 2 bases and J by 3 bases, with 6 bases between them. This clonotype was observed a handful of times. The antigen is not known. This sample was also put to use in a study of T cells expressing NK-cell markers. This second report adds: Serological testing identified seven of the eight sequenced donors as HCMV-seropositive and one as seronegative. Dominant NKG2C+ clonotypes accounted for roughly 1.0-7.0% of CD8+ T cells in about six donors.

The TCR sequence derives from a woman aged 18-30 years in good health. The source material was CD4+ T cells sorted from blood. The chain uses TRBV6-2 or TRBV6-3 and TRBJ2-3; the D is unclear. The CDR3 DNA reads as TGTGCCAGCAGTTACCAGTTAACAGATACGCAGTATTTT. Protein product: CASSYQLTDTQYF.